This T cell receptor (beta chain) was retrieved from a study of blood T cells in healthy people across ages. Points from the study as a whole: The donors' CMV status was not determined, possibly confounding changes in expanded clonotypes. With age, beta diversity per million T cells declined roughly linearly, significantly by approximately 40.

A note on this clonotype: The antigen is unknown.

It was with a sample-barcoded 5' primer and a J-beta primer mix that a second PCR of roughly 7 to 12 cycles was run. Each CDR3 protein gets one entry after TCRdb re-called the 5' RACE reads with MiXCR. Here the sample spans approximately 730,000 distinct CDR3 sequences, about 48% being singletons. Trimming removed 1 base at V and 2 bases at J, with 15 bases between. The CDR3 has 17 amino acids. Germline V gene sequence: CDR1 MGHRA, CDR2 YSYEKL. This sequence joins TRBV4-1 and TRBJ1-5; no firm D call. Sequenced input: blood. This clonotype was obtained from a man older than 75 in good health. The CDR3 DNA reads TGCGCCAGCAGCCAAGTCCCAACCTTCCGGGGCAATCAGCCCCAGCATTTT. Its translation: CASSQVPTFRGNQPQHF.